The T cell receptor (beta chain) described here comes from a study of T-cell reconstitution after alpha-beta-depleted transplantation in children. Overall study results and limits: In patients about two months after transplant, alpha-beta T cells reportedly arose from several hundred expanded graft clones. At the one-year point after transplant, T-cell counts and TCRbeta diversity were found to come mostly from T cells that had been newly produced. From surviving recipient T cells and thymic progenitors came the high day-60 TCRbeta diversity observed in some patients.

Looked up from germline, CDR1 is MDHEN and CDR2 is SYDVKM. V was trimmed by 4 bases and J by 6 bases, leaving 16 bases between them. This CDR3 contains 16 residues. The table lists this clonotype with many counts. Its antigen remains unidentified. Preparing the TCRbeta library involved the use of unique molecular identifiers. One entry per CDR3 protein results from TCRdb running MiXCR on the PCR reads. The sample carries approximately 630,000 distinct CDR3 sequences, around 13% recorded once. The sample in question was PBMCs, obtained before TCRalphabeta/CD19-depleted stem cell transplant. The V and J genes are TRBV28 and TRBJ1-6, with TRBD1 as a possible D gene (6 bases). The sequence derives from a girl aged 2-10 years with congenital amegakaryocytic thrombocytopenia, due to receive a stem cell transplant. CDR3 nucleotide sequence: TGTGCCAGCAGTTCCACAGGGAAAGGGTTTAATTCACCCCTCCACTTT. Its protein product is CASSSTGKGFNSPLHF. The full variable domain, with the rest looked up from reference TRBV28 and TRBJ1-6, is DVKVTQSSRYLVKRTGEKVFLECVQDMDHENMFWYRQDPGLGLRLIYFSYDVKMKEKGDIPEGYSVSREKKERFSLILESASTNQTSMYLCASSSTGKGFNSPLHFGNGTRLTVT.